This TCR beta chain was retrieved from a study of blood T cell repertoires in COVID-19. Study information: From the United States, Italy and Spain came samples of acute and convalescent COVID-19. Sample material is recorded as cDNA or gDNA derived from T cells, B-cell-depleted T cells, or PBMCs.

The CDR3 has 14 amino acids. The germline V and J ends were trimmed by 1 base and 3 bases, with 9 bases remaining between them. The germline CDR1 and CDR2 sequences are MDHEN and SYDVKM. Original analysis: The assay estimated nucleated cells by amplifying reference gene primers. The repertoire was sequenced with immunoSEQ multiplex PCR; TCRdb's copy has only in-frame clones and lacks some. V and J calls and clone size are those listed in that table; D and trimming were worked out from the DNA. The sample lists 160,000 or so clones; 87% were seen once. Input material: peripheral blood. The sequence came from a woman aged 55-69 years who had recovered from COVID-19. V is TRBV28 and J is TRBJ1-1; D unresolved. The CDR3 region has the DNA TGTGCCAGCAGTTTATCGTCACAGTACACTGAAGCTTTCTTT. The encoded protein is CASSLSSQYTEAFF.